Sequencing of this T cell receptor beta chain was carried out in a study of T cell responses to AZD1222 COVID-19 vaccine. This table comes from immunoSEQ multiplex PCR, and its TCRdb copy is limited to in-frame clones, with some not included. The repertoire holds about 150,000 clones, about 93% seen once, with approximately 6.8% in the top ten. V was pared by 1 base and J by 0 bases, with 5 bases between. The CDR3 is made up of 14 amino acids. Germline V gene sequence: CDR1 SGHRS, CDR2 YFSETQ. The sample here was peripheral blood, taken 28 days after the second AZD1222 dose. The receptor was isolated from an adult who received the AZD1222 COVID-19 vaccine. This chain connects TRBV5-1 to TRBJ2-1; D gene uncertain. CDR3 sequence (DNA): TGCGCCAGCAGCTTGACAGTCTCCTACAATGAGCAGTTCTTC. Protein: CASSLTVSYNEQFF.